The source of this T cell receptor (beta chain) is a study of shared clonotypes between healthy human individuals (TCRdb year 2020). With respect to the entire study: A few men and two women, aged 18 to 49 years, made up the cohort. Per donor, three plates each were used for CD4 naive and CD4 memory, two for CD8 naive, and one for CD8 memory. Blood TCR repertoires of roughly five healthy adults were deeply sequenced to estimate repertoire size and the extent of clonotype sharing between individuals. To increase sequencing depth and limit assay-specific biases, different laboratories used diverse techniques to prepare libraries and sequence TCR repertoires. Each donor's leukapheresis produced roughly between roughly 0.85 and 9.5 billion PBMCs. The paper as a whole reports these results and caveats: Incomplete sequencing was indicated by rarefaction of sorted-subset datasets, despite the large sequencing depth. Compared with non-shared clonotypes, the clonotypes found in all four sorted-subset donors had higher generation probabilities. About 5% of naive CD4, around 4% of naive CD8, 2% to 2.5% of memory CD4, and more than 0.35% of memory CD8 clonotypes were shared across several donors. Because the study included only a small number of donors, the genetic and exposure-history diversity represented was limited. Pairwise subsampling indicated that sequencing depth was expected to affect the degree of clonotype sharing among donors. Naive subsets generally had larger estimated clonotype richness than memory subsets. Sampling was restricted to blood, and TCR repertoires in tissue are likely to differ from TCR repertoires in blood.

The donors were healthy, HIV-negative adults who had no recently reported acute infections or vaccinations. Only Caucasian adults living in Nashville, Tennessee, USA were represented among the donors. CD4+ T cells were enriched by magnetic negative selection, after which naive cells were positively selected on CD45RA and the negative fraction was taken as the memory subset. Blood was obtained by leukapheresis, after which PBMCs were separated by Ficoll-Histopaque density gradient centrifugation and cryopreserved in liquid nitrogen vapor phase. Purity and quantity of every magnetically sorted T cell population were checked by analytical flow cytometry. Each sorted fraction had its genomic DNA isolated and then quantified by UV absorbance on a Nanodrop 2000c. Including the terminal cysteine and phenylalanine, the CDR3 comprises 17 residues. Only the CDR3 part of the read is kept: 51 bases, read in frame from the first base. From a lookup of the germline V gene, CDR1 and CDR2 are SGHAT and FQNNGV. After removal of 1 base from V and 7 bases from J, the junction retains 12 bases not matched to a gene.

This clone was seen more than once but under ten times. Its binding antigen is unknown. No base quality values were provided; no much bigger clone lies one nucleotide off. Using the deep immunoSEQ assay, multiplex PCR amplified TCR CDR3 regions from genomic DNA. Extracted genomic DNA from each cell subset was distributed evenly across all wells of several immunoSEQ 96-well plates, and each plate was treated as a replicate. For sorted subsets, each replicate PCR was loaded with around 220 ng genomic DNA, equivalent to 25,000 to 35,000 T cell genomes. Purified libraries were measured with a Qubit 3.0 fluorometer, size-checked on a Bioanalyzer 2100, and measured again with the KAPA Library Quantification kit. Every immunoSEQ 96-well plate was sequenced on a dedicated single-read 150-cycle Illumina NextSeq 550 flow cell. The paper's processing steps were these. The immunoSEQ output contained only junctional sequences without quality scores, so filtering could not match that applied to full-length reads. Sequences were annotated with PyIR, a Python wrapper for IgBLAST v1.9, and V/J genes and CDR3 were assigned using IMGT germline references. Reads with weak V/J assignments (E-value above 1e-6), missing CDR3, stop codons, out-of-frame junctions, or ambiguous translated residues were removed. V3J clonotypes were defined as sequences sharing the same inferred V gene, J gene, and CDR3 amino acid sequence. To compute the percentage overlap between repertoires, the number of shared unique clonotypes was divided by the size of the smaller repertoire. Repertoire richness was assessed with RTK rarefaction, the Chao1 estimator, and Recon v2.1 estimates of unobserved clonotypes. For all TCRbeta clonotypes obtained by the gDNA method from a few donors, generation probabilities were computed with OLGA. Sourced from immuneACCESS, this table was stored by TCRdb with only in-frame sequences that have V and J called. A share of the clones is absent; for the studies checked, an unresolved V gene accounts for under half, and the remainder has no known explanation. V, J and clone size reflect that table, while D and trimming were determined from the DNA. In all, the sample holds some 1,100,000 clones, and around 78% of those were seen once. The ten top clones hold more than 0.5% of the sample.

The TCR originated in a man aged 18 to 30 in good health. Some clones in this sample may be carry-over from other donors' samples. This chain is built from TRBV11-2 and TRBJ1-5, and TRBD1 matches 8 of the central bases. Sequenced sample: memory CD4+ T cells from PBMCs. Per the publication, the cell subset or site label means: CD45RA-negative fraction. The CDR3 has the sequence CASSLGGSQGAGQPQHF. The nucleotide sequence is given as TGTGCCAGCAGCTTAGGAGGTAGTCAGGGGGCTGGGCAGCCCCAGCATTTT.